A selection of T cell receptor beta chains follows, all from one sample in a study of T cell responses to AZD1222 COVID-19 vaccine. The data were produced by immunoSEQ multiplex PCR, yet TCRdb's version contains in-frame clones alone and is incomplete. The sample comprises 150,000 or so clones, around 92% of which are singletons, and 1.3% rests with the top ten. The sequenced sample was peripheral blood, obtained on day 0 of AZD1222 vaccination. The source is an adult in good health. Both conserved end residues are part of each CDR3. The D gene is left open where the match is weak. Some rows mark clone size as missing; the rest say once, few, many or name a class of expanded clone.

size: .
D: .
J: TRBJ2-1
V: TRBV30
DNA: TGTGCCTGGAGTGTAGGGGGAACTGCTAATGAGCAGTTCTTC
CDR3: CAWSVGGTANEQFF

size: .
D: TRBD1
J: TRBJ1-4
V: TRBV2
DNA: TGTGCCAGCAGTGCTCCGGGACAGGGTGAAGCACGGGAAAAACTGTTTTTT
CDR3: CASSAPGQGEAREKLFF

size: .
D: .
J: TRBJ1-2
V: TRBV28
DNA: TGTGCCGGCCATGGGGGGAACCCCACAACTAACTATGGCTACACCTTC
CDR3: CAGHGGNPTTNYGYTF

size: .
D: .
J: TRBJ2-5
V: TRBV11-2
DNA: TGTGCCAGCAGCTTAGGGTCGCGAATGGAGACCCAGTACTTC
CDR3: CASSLGSRMETQYF

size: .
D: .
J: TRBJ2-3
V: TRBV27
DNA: TGTGCCAGCAGTTTTTCAGATACAGATACGCAGTATTTT
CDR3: CASSFSDTDTQYF

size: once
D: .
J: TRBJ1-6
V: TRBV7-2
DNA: TGTGCCAGCAGCTTAGAGGGGGGAGGTTCACCCCTCCACTTT
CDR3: CASSLEGGGSPLHF

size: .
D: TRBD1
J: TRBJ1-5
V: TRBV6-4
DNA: TGTGCCAGCAGTGACGGCCAGGGGGCTCAGCCCCAGCATTTT
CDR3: CASSDGQGAQPQHF

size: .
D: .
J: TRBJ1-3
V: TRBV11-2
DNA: TGTGCCAGCAGCTTACAGATTACTGGAAACACCATATATTTT
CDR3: CASSLQITGNTIYF

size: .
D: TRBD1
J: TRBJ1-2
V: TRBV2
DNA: TGTGCCAGCAGCCGGGGACAGGGGGCGCGATTAGGCTACACCTTC
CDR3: CASSRGQGARLGYTF

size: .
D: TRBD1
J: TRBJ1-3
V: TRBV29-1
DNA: TGCAGCGTTGTGAGAGAACAGGGGGGATTTGTTGGAAACACCATATATTTT
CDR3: CSVVREQGGFVGNTIYF

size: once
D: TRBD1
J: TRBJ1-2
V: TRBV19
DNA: TGTGCCACCTATCCCTCTACAGGGGGAAGAGGTGGCTACACCTTC
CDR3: CATYPSTGGRGGYTF

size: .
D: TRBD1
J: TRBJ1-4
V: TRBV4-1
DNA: TGCGCCAGCAGCCAGACCGGACAGGGAAGACAGCTTAATGAAAAACTGTTTTTT
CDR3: CASSQTGQGRQLNEKLFF

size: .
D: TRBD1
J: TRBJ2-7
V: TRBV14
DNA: TGTGCCAGCAGCCATCCAAGACAGGGAAGTAACCACGAGCAGTACTTC
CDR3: CASSHPRQGSNHEQYF

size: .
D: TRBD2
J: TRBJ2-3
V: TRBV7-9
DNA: TGTGCCAGCAGCTTATCGCTAGCGGGGACAGATACGCAGTATTTT
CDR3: CASSLSLAGTDTQYF

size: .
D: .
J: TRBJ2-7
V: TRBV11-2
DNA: TGTGCCAGCAGCCCCTGGGAGACAGACACCTACGAGCAGTACTTC
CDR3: CASSPWETDTYEQYF

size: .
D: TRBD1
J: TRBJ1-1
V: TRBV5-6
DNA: TGTGCCAGCAGCTTGGGACAGGGGGCTTACCGGAACACTGAAGCTTTCTTT
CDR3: CASSLGQGAYRNTEAFF

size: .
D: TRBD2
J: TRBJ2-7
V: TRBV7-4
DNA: TGTGCCAGCAGCTCCCCCCCTAGCGGGAGAAGCGAGCAGTACTTC
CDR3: CASSSPPSGRSEQYF

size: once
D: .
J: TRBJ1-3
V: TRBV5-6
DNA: TGTGCCAGCAGCTCTACAGGGATACGAGGAAACACCATATATTTT
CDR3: CASSSTGIRGNTIYF

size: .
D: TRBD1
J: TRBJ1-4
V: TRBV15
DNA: TGTGCCACCAGCCAGGTGGGCAGGGGGTTCCCTAATGAAAAACTGTTTTTT
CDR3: CATSQVGRGFPNEKLFF

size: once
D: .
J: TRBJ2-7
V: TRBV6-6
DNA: TGTGCCAGCAGCTTAGGGACACCTCACTCCTACGAGCAGTACTTC
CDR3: CASSLGTPHSYEQYF

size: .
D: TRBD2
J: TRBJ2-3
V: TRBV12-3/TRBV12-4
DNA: TGTGCCAGCAGTTTAGCGGGGACTAGCCAAGGGTATTTT
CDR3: CASSLAGTSQGYF

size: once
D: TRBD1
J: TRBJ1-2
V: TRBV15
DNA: TGTGCCACCAGCAGAGCGTTCGGGACAGGGATTAACTATGGCTACACCTTC
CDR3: CATSRAFGTGINYGYTF

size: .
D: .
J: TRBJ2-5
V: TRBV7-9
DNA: TGTGCCAGCAGCCGGGACCTCCAAGAGACCCAGTACTTC
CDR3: CASSRDLQETQYF

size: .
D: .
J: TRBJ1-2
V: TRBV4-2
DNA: TGTGCCAGCAGCCAAGAGTTGTCCAGGGCCCAAGTAGGCTATGGCTACACCTTC
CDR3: CASSQELSRAQVGYGYTF

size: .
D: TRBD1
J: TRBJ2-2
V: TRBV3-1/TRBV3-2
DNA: TGTGCCAGCAGCGCCCTTGGACAGGGGGCGAACACCGGGGAGCTGTTTTTT
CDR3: CASSALGQGANTGELFF

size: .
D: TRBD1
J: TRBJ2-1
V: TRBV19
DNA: TGTGCCAGTAGTATGAGGGGGCTCAATGAGCAGTTCTTC
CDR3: CASSMRGLNEQFF

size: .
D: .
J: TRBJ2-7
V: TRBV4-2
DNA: TGTGCCAGCAGCCCCCCAGGGGGGCCGGGGACCTACGAGCAGTACTTC
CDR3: CASSPPGGPGTYEQYF

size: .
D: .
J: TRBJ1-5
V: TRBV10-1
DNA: TGCGCCAGCAGCCCCGGGCCTGTCAATCAGCCCCAGCATTTT
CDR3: CASSPGPVNQPQHF

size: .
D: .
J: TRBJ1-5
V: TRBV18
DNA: TGTGCCAGCTCACCACCCGGCAGGGATCGGAATCAGCCCCAGCATTTT
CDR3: CASSPPGRDRNQPQHF

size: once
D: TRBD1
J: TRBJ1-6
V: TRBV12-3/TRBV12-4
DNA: TGTGCCAGCAGCCTCCCCCCGACAGGGGGGAATTTT
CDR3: CASSLPPTGGNF

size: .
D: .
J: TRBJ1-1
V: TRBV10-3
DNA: TGTGCCATCAGTGAGTCGACGGGTGAAGCTTTCTTT
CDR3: CAISESTGEAFF

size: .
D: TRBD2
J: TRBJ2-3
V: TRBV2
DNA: TGTGCCAGCCGGAGCGGGAGGGCCGCACTCACAGATACGCAGTATTTT
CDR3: CASRSGRAALTDTQYF

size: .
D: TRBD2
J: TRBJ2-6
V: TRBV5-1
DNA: TGCGCCAGTAGACTAGCGGTAGACTCTGGGGCCAACGTCCTGACTTTC
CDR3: CASRLAVDSGANVLTF

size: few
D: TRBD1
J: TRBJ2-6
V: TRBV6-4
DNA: TGTGCCAGCAGTGGGACAGGGGGCTCTGGGGCCAACGTCCTGACTTTC
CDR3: CASSGTGGSGANVLTF

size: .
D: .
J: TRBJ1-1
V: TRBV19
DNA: TGTGCCAGTAGTATAGGGGTAGAAGTTGAAGCTTTCTTT
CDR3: CASSIGVEVEAFF

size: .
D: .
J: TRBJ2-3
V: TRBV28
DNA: TGTGCCAGCAGTTTGATCAGCGAGAGCACAGATACGCAGTATTTT
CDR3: CASSLISESTDTQYF

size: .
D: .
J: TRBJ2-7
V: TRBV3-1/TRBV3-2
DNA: TGTGCCAGCAGCCGATGGGGTTACGAGCAGTACTTC
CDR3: CASSRWGYEQYF

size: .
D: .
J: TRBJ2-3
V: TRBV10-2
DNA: TGCGCCAGCAAGCGTCCAGGTATCTCAGATACGCAGTATTTT
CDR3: CASKRPGISDTQYF

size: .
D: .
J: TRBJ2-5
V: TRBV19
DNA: TGTGCCAGTCGTAAGGAGACCCAGTACTTC
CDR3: CASRKETQYF

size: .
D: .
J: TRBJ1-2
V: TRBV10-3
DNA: TGTGCCATCAGTGAGACGGGTTACTATGGCTACACCTTC
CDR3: CAISETGYYGYTF

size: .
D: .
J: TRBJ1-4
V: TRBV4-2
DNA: TGTGCCAGCAGCCAAGAGGGGCAGGCGGATGGGGGTGAACTGTTTTTT
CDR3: CASSQEGQADGGELFF

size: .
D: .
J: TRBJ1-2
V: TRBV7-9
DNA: TGTGCCAGCAGTTATGACCTGGATGGCTACACCTTC
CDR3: CASSYDLDGYTF

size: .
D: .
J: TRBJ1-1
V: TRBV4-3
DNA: TGCGCCAGCAGCCTAGAAACAGGGAGACACACTGAAGCTTTCTTT
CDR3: CASSLETGRHTEAFF

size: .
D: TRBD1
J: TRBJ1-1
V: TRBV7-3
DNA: TGTGCCAGCAGCTTAGGGACAGCCGGCACTGAAGCTTTCTTT
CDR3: CASSLGTAGTEAFF

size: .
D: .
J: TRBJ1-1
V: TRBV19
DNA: TGTGCCAGTAGTATTGGGGCCAGCGGGGAGACTGAAGCTTTCTTT
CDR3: CASSIGASGETEAFF

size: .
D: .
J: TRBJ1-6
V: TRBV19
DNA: TGTGCCAGTAGTCCACCAGGGGAAAATTCACCCCTCCACTTT
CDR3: CASSPPGENSPLHF

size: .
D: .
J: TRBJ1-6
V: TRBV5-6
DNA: TGTGCCAGCAGCTTGGCAGGGTTACGTGATTCACCCCTCCACTTT
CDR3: CASSLAGLRDSPLHF

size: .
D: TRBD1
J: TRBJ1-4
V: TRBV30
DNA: TGTGCCTGGAGTAGGGGGCGGGAAACAACTAATGAAAAACTGTTTTTT
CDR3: CAWSRGRETTNEKLFF

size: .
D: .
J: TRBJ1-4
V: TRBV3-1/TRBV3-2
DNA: TGTGCCAGCAGCCGAATTACCGCGGAAAAACTGTTTTTT
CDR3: CASSRITAEKLFF

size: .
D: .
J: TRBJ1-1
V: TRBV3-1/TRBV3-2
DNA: TGTGCCAGCCGAGATGGCACTGAAGCTTTCTTT
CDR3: CASRDGTEAFF

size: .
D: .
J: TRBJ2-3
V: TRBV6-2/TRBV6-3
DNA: TGTGCCAGCAGCCAAATAGTGACAGATACGCAGTATTTT
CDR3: CASSQIVTDTQYF

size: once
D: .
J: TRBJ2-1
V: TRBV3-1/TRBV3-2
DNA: TGTGCCAGCAGTTGGTCCGTCAATGAGCAGTTCTTC
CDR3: CASSWSVNEQFF